This TCR beta chain was recorded in a study of post-analysis software for immune sequencing data. Study-wide context: Clinical courses comprised relapsing-remitting, secondary progressive and progressive-relapsing multiple sclerosis. Study-wide results and limits: Compared with controls, patients showed significantly lower normalized Chao1 diversity. Batch-mates among the samples co-clustered strongly by F measure. TRBV5-6, TRBV5-1 and TRBV20-1 belonged to a set of roughly five TRBV segments that were more frequent in patients than controls.

For this clonotype: Antigen: not known.

Built from TCR beta cDNA, the libraries had unique molecular identifiers in them. The yield from approximately 1 to 10 million T cells was 500,000 or so cDNA molecules in total. TCRdb ran MiXCR on the PCR reads and lists one entry per CDR3 protein. The table has around 440,000 distinct CDR3 sequences, around 40% seen once. Germline V gene sequence: CDR1 DFQATT, CDR2 SNEGSKA (reference sequence). The CDR3 spans 12 residues. This TCR was recovered from a girl aged 10-17 years with multiple sclerosis. The chain couples TRBV20-1 to TRBJ2-3; 10 bases are a match to TRBD2. The sample was blood. The CDR3 here is CGTSGRADTQYF. CDR3 coding DNA: TGCGGTACGAGCGGGAGGGCCGATACGCAGTATTTT.